These 4 T cell receptor beta chains share one sample of origin, sequenced in a study of shared clonotypes between healthy human individuals. TCRdb's table, derived via immunoSEQ multiplex PCR, lists solely in-frame clones and lacks some. The table records millions of clones, more than 90% of them present only once. Sequenced input: naive CD4+ T cells sorted from blood. Subset denoted: CD45RA+ positively selected. All receptors derive from a man younger than 35 in good health.

The chain uses TRBV6-5 and TRBJ1-4; D possibly corresponds to TRBD1 (6 bases). In germline, CDR1 is MNHEY, CDR2 SVGAGI. V lost 4 bases, J lost 7 bases, and 13 bases lay in between. The CDR3 runs to 14 residues. CDR3 DNA: TGTGCCAGCAGTTCAGGGGCCGCGGGTGAAAAACTGTTTTTT. The encoded protein is CASSSGAAGEKLFF.

This clone was seen more than once but under ten times. This rearrangement joins TRBV6-5 to TRBJ1-5; tentatively, D is TRBD1 (5 bases). Germline V lookup: CDR1 MNHEY, CDR2 SVGAGI. This CDR3 has 14 amino acids. V shed 6 bases and J shed 3 bases, with 12 bases lying between them. CDR3: CASRPTVNNQPQHF. CDR3 DNA sequence: TGTGCCAGCAGGCCGACAGTTAACAATCAGCCCCAGCATTTT.

The J gene is TRBJ2-2, the V gene TRBV5-4; TRBD2 might be the D (6 bases). V was shortened by 2 bases and J by 6 bases, with 8 bases between the two germline ends. The CDR3 extends over 13 amino acids. Germline CDR1 is SGHNT and CDR2 is YYREEE (reference sequence). This CDR3 reads CASSLGEAGELFF. CDR3 coding DNA: TGTGCCAGCAGCTTAGGGGAGGCCGGGGAGCTGTTTTTT.

This chain joins TRBV6-6 and TRBJ2-5; 9 bases map to TRBD1. Germline lookup yields CDR1 MNHNY and CDR2 SVGAGI (reference sequence). V was clipped by 2 bases and J by 3 bases; unmatched bases: 4. The CDR3 loop spans 15 amino acids. CDR3 sequence: CASSYTGTGKETQYF. CDR3 in DNA: TGTGCCAGCAGTTACACAGGGACAGGGAAAGAGACCCAGTACTTC.